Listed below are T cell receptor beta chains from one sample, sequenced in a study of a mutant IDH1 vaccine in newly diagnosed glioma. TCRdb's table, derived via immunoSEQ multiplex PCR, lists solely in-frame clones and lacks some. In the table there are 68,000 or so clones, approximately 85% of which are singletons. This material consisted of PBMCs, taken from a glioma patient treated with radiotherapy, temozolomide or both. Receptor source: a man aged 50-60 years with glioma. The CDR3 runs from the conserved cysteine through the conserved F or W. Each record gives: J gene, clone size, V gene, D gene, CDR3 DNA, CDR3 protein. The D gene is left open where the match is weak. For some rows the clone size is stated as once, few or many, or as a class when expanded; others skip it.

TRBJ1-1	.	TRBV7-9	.	TGTGCCAGCAGCGGGGCGTTCACTGAAGCTTTCTTT	CASSGAFTEAFF
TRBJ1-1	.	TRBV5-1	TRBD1	TGCGCCAGCAGCTGGGGGGGACAGGGGGCCACTGAAGCTTTCTTT	CASSWGGQGATEAFF
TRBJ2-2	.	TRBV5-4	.	TGTGCCAGCAGGCGGGGACAGCCAACCCCTTCCAACACCGGGGAGCTGTTTTTT	CASRRGQPTPSNTGELFF
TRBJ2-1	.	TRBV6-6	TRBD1	TGTGCCAGCAGTAGACAGGGGCGCAATGAGCAGTTCTTC	CASSRQGRNEQFF
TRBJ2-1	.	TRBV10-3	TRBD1	TGTGCCCTCGGAGACAGGGGAGAGAATGAGCAGTTCTTC	CALGDRGENEQFF
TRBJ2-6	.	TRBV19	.	TGTGCCAGTAGTATAGATGGAGACAGTGCCAACGTCCTGACTTTC	CASSIDGDSANVLTF
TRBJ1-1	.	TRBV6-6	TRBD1	TGTGCCAGCAGCAATACAGGGGGCACTGAAGCTTTCTTT	CASSNTGGTEAFF
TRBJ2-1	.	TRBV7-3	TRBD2	TGTGCCAGCAGCCCCGGGACTAGCGACTACAATGAGCAGTTCTTC	CASSPGTSDYNEQFF
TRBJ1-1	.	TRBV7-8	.	TGTGCCAGCAGCTTGACAGAAAACACTGAAGCTTTCTTT	CASSLTENTEAFF
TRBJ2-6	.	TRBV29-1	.	TGCAGCGTTGAGGGTATTGGGGCCAACGTCCTGACTTTC	CSVEGIGANVLTF
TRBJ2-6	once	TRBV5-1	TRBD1	TGCGCCAGCAGCTTGGGGACAGGGGGCAATCCCTCTGGGGCCAACGTCCTGACTTTC	CASSLGTGGNPSGANVLTF
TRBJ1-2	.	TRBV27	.	TGTGCCAGTACTGCGTATGGGGGCGAGTTAGTTAACTATGGCTACACCTTC	CASTAYGGELVNYGYTF
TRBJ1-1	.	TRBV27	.	TGTTCGACAGTCTTTTCTGAAGCTTTCTTT	CSTVFSEAFF
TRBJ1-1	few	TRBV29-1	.	TGCAGCGCCTCCGGGACATTCTACACTGAAGCTTTCTTT	CSASGTFYTEAFF
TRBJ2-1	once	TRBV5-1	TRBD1	TGCGCCAGCAGCTTGGCGGTGACAGGGAATTACAATGAGCAGTTCTTC	CASSLAVTGNYNEQFF
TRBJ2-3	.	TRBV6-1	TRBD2	TGTGCCACGTCGACTAGCGGGGATCAGTCAGATACGCAGTATTTT	CATSTSGDQSDTQYF